Below, 14 T cell receptor beta chains from the same sample are listed, as sequenced in a study of identical twins. TCRdb re-called the 5' RACE reads through MiXCR, storing one row per CDR3 protein. The table records about 700,000 distinct CDR3 sequences, around 5.7% of them present only once. Sequencing was performed on naive T cells sorted from blood. These receptors were collected from a man younger than 30 in good health.

This clonotype appeared many times. The chain employs TRBV6-6 and TRBJ2-4, with D perhaps TRBD1 (5 bases). Per germline, CDR1 MNHNY and CDR2 SVGAGI (reference sequence). This CDR3 contains 11 residues. V was pared by 7 bases and J by 12 bases, with 13 bases between. CDR3: CASTPGRDQYF. The CDR3 DNA is TGTGCCAGCACACCGGGCAGGGATCAGTACTTC.

In this sample, this clonotype turned up many times. The chain links TRBV12-3 or TRBV12-4 to TRBJ2-3; D gene ambiguous. V lost 3 bases to trimming and J lost 6 bases, with 10 bases between them. This CDR3 has 13 residues. The CDR3, as DNA: TGTGCCAGCAGTTTCAGTTTGGCCGATACGCAGTATTTT. Translation: CASSFSLADTQYF.

This clonotype was seen repeatedly, ten times or more. J is TRBJ2-1 and V is TRBV10-3, with 9 bases identical to TRBD2. With 0 bases clipped from V and 0 bases from J, the junction kept 12 bases outside the gene matches. This CDR3 is 20 amino acids long. The V gene's germline CDR1 is ENHRY and CDR2 SYGVKD. Here the CDR3 DNA reads TGTGCCATCAGTGAGTCAAGTCTAGCGGGATCTAAGAGCTCCTACAATGAGCAGTTCTTC. Translating gives CAISESSLAGSKSSYNEQFF.

The rearrangement joins TRBV20-1 to TRBJ2-5, with a weak D call TRBD2 (5 bases). Per germline, CDR1 DFQATT and CDR2 SNEGSKA (reference sequence). V was shortened by 0 bases and J by 5 bases, with 16 bases between the two germline ends. The CDR3 sequence is 15 residues long. The CDR3 DNA is TGCAGTGCTAGAGAAATTAGCGATATCTCGGAGACCCAGTACTTC. This translates into CSAREISDISETQYF.

This clonotype was seen at least ten times. J is TRBJ2-5 and V is TRBV4-2, with 8 bases fitting TRBD1. This CDR3 is built from 13 residues. Germline V lookup: CDR1 LGHNA, CDR2 YNFKEQ. V lost 1 base and J lost 5; bases outside the gene matches: 0. CDR3 residues: CASSQGTGETQYF. In DNA, the CDR3 is TGTGCCAGCAGCCAAGGGACAGGGGAGACCCAGTACTTC.

This clonotype was recorded at least ten times. The chain combines TRBV6-5 with TRBJ1-3; 8 positions match TRBD1. The germline gives CDR1 MNHEY, CDR2 SVGAGI. The CDR3 sequence is 17 residues long. The V segment lost 2 bases and the J segment 1 base; nucleotides outside the gene matches: 7. The chain's CDR3 is CASSYTGQGWSGNTIYF. CDR3 in DNA: TGTGCCAGCAGTTACACCGGACAGGGCTGGTCTGGAAACACCATATATTTT.

This clonotype was seen a few times. The V gene is TRBV20-1, the J gene TRBJ2-7; no clear D gene. Germline CDR1 is DFQATT and CDR2 is SNEGSKA (reference sequence). V lost 0 bases to trimming and J lost 8 bases, with 17 bases between them. The CDR3 contains 14 residues. CDR3 DNA: TGCAGTGCTAGAGATCTCGGATCGATTACGCAGCAGTACGTC. Its protein product is CSARDLGSITQQYV.

The chain couples TRBV29-1 to TRBJ2-3; 8 bases line up with TRBD2. The germline gives CDR1 SQVTM, CDR2 ANQGSEA. V lost 8 bases to trimming and J lost 4 bases; unmatched junction nucleotides: 14. The CDR3 loop spans 15 amino acids. For the CDR3, the DNA is TGCAGCTCAAACGCGGGAGGCGGGAGGCCAGATACGCAGTATTTT. Protein sequence: CSSNAGGGRPDTQYF.

This chain uses TRBV14 with TRBJ2-2; possibly TRBD1 or TRBD2 for D (5 bases each). The ends were cut back, 1 base at V and 2 bases at J, with 11 bases in the middle. The CDR3 is 16 amino acids. Germline V CDR1 and CDR2: SGHDN, FVKESK. Here the CDR3 DNA reads TGTGCCAGCAGCCAAGTTTTTGGGACCAACACCGGGGAGCTGTTTTTT. The encoded protein is CASSQVFGTNTGELFF.

This clonotype has more than one count but fewer than ten. Germline is not matched at one junction end, which may reflect a read error. The gene calls are TRBV6-1 and TRBJ2-1; TRBD2 matches at 9 bases. This CDR3 has 11 residues. The V gene's germline CDR1 is MNHNS and CDR2 SASEGT. The CDR3 DNA follows: TGTGCCAGCAGTGAATTGGGCGGGAGGGCCTTC. Protein sequence: CASSELGGRAF.

This clonotype has ten or more counts. The chain couples TRBV20-1 to TRBJ2-7; the D gene is possibly TRBD2 (6 bases). The length of the CDR3 is 12 residues. V lost 4 bases and J lost 2, with 9 bases in between. Germline lookup yields CDR1 DFQATT and CDR2 SNEGSKA (reference sequence). CDR3 amino acids: CSATRGAYEQYF. In nucleotides, the CDR3 is TGCAGTGCTACACGCGGGGCCTACGAGCAGTACTTC.

This clonotype showed up just a few times. This chain joins TRBV28 and TRBJ1-6; tentative D call: TRBD1 (6 bases). The CDR3 covers 15 residues. Germline CDR1 reads MDHEN; CDR2 reads SYDVKM. Between the trimmed V and J ends, which lost 3 bases and 8 bases, there was a span of 14 bases. The DNA for the CDR3 is TGTGCCAGCAGTTTCCGGGGGCTATCAGATTCACCCCTCCACTTT. Translation: CASSFRGLSDSPLHF.

Remarks on this clonotype: The CDR3 does not close with the conserved phenylalanine or tryptophan, likely indicating a read error. This chain links TRBV29-1 with TRBJ2-2; no clear D gene. The CDR3 runs to 14 residues. CDR1 is SQVTM and CDR2 is ANQGSEA in the germline V gene. Trimming took 0 bases from V and 5 from J, leaving 10 bases between them. The CDR3 DNA is TGCAGCGTTGAAGATCGGATAGGGACCGGGGAGCTGTTTGTT. Amino acid sequence: CSVEDRIGTGELFV.

The table lists this clonotype with many counts. This chain links TRBV11-2 with TRBJ2-2; perhaps TRBD2 as D (6 bases). This CDR3 region has 15 residues. Trimming pared 6 bases from V and 0 bases from J, leaving 11 bases between. Germline V gives CDR1 SGHAT, CDR2 FQNNGV. The CDR3 bases are TGTGCCAGCAGAAGGGACTCCGCGAACACCGGGGAGCTGTTTTTT. Translation: CASRRDSANTGELFF.